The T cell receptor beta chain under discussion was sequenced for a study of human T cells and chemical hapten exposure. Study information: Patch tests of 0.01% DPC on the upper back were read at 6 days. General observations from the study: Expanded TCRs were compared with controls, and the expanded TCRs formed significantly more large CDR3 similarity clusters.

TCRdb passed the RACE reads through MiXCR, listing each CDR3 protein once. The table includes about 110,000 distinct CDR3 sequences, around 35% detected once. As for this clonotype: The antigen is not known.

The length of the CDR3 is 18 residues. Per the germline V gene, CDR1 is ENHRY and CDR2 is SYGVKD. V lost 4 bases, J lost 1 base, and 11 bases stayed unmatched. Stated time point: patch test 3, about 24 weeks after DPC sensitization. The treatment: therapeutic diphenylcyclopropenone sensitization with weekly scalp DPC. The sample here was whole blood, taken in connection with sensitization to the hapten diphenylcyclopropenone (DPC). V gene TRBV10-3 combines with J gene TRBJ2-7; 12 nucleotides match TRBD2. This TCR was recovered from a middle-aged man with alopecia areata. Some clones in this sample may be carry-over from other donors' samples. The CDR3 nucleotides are TGTGCCATCAGTGCGGGGGGGACTAGCGGGTTCCATTCCTACGAGCAGTACTTC. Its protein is CAISAGGTSGFHSYEQYF.